The next 15 T cell receptor beta chains were all read from a single sample in a study of T cells expressing NK-cell markers (dated by TCRdb to the early 2020s). The library was made by 5' RACE. TCRdb shows the sequencer as Illumina HiSeq 2000. Once TCRdb had reprocessed the reads, it stored one entry per CDR3 protein sequence and supplied no DNA. The sample table holds about 150,000 distinct CDR3 sequences. The top ten clonotypes cover roughly a third of the sample. Specimen: blood T cells: a sorted CD56 or NKG2C T cell subset, CD4+ or CD8+ T cells, or bulk PBMC T cells (not recorded which). Receptor source: a woman aged 50 to 60 in good health. Donor details come from another sample of the same person, matched by shared clones.

This chain links TRBV7-9 with TRBJ2-2; no DNA is available, so the TRBD1 call from TCRdb remains unchecked. In germline, CDR1 is SEHNR, CDR2 FQNEAQ (reference sequence). The CDR3 totals 16 residues. CDR3 protein: CASSGWGHSNTGELFF. Full variable domain (rest looked up from reference TRBV7-9 and TRBJ2-2): DTGVSQNPRHKITKRGQNVTFRCDPISEHNRLYWYRQTLGQGPEFLTYFQNEAQLEKSRLLSDRFSAERPKGSFSTLEIQRTEQGDSAMYLCASSGWGHSNTGELFFGEGSRLTVL.

The chain has TRBV12-3 or TRBV12-4 and TRBJ2-2. This CDR3 has 14 residues. This CDR3 is CASSLNRYTGELFF.

The chain combines TRBV2 with TRBJ2-1; as DNA is missing, the TRBD1 call by TCRdb cannot be tested. Germline CDR1 is SNHLY and CDR2 is FYNNEI. The length of the CDR3 is 15 residues. The CDR3: CASVPGTGGGNEQFF.

The chain combines TRBV4-1 with TRBJ1-2. The germline gives CDR1 MGHRA, CDR2 YSYEKL. The CDR3 is 13 amino acids. Here the CDR3 reads CASSQALSYGYTF.

The chain combines TRBV9 with TRBJ2-5. The germline gives CDR1 SGDLS, CDR2 YYNGEE. CDR3 length equals 15 residues. This CDR3 is CASSFGALPQETQYF.

This chain joins TRBV30 and TRBJ2-1; TCRdb indicates TRBD2, and absent DNA this call remains unverified. The CDR3 contains 16 residues. The V gene's germline CDR1 is GTSNPN and CDR2 SVGIG (reference sequence). Here the CDR3 reads CAWSSRTSETYNEQFF.

The gene calls are TRBV7-6 and TRBJ1-1. CDR1 is SGHVS and CDR2 is FNYEAQ in the germline V gene. This CDR3 has 14 residues. CDR3 sequence: CASTSGGLNTEAFF.

The chain has TRBV7-6 and TRBJ2-2; with no DNA, the TCRdb D assignment of TRBD2 cannot be verified. CDR1 is SGHVS, CDR2 FNYEAQ, per germline. The CDR3 spans 18 residues. The CDR3 sequence is CASSRLTGTSGLTGELFF.

This chain links TRBV5-5 with TRBJ1-4. CDR3 length equals 15 residues. Germline assignment: CDR1 SGHKS and CDR2 YYEKEE (reference sequence). The chain's CDR3 is CASSLLNGQNEKLFF.

This rearrangement joins TRBV20-1 to TRBJ2-3. In germline, CDR1 is DFQATT, CDR2 SNEGSKA (reference sequence). The CDR3 is 13 residues long. CDR3 loop: CSAIGDGTDTQYF.

The chain has TRBV9 and TRBJ2-1; TCRdb selects TRBD2, and the lack of DNA leaves this call unchecked. Germline CDR1 reads SGDLS; CDR2 reads YYNGEE. There are 12 residues in the CDR3. CDR3 in amino acids: CASSVSPFEQFF. The full variable domain, rest sourced from reference TRBV9 and TRBJ2-1, is DSGVTQTPKHLITATGQRVTLRCSPRSGDLSVYWYQQSLDQGLQFLIQYYNGEERAKGNILERFSAQQFPDLHSELNLSSLELGDSALYFCASSVSPFEQFFGPGTRLTVL.

The V call is TRBV20-1, the J call TRBJ2-1; TCRdb proposes TRBD2, but this gene call is untestable without DNA. Germline CDR1 reads DFQATT; CDR2 reads SNEGSKA (reference sequence). The CDR3 length is 20 residues. CDR3 sequence reads: CSARTKAGLAGGRSYNEQFF.

The chain employs TRBV20-1 and TRBJ1-3; TCRdb indicates TRBD1, and absent DNA this call remains unverified. The CDR3 runs 15 residues. In germline, CDR1 is DFQATT, CDR2 SNEGSKA (reference sequence). The CDR3 spells CSARGGSGARNTIYF.

The chain links TRBV7-8 to TRBJ2-1; the TCRdb call, TRBD1, lacks DNA for checking. CDR3 length equals 13 residues. The germline V gene encodes CDR1 SGHVS and CDR2 FQNEAQ. The CDR3 spells CASNPRGDNEQFF.

This sequence joins TRBV4-1 and TRBJ2-1. Per germline, CDR1 MGHRA and CDR2 YSYEKL. CDR3 length equals 13 residues. The chain's CDR3 is CASSRIISDEQFF.